This TCR beta chain was identified in a study of shared T cell receptors in the human thymus. Sequencing used immunoSEQ multiplex PCR; TCRdb keeps in-frame clones, though not all of them. The sample consists of over 65,000 clones, nearly 95% of them appearing once. V gave up 0 bases and J gave up 3 bases; unmatched junction bases: 5. The germline V gene has CDR1 SGHRS and CDR2 YFSETQ. The CDR3 contains 15 residues. The chain combines TRBV5-1 with TRBJ2-7; 8 bases agree with TRBD2. The source is a human donor. Specimen: thymocytes. The CDR3 region has the DNA TGCGCCAGCAGCTTGGCCGGGCGGGGGGACTACGAGCAGTACTTC. This gives the protein CASSLAGRGDYEQYF. Complete variable domain (other parts from reference TRBV5-1 and TRBJ2-7): KAGVTQTPRYLIKTRGQQVTLSCSPISGHRSVSWYQQTPGQGLQFLFEYFSETQRNKGNFPGRFSGRQFSNSRSEMNVSTLELGDSALYLCASSLAGRGDYEQYFGPGTRLTVT.